Shown below are 11 T cell receptor beta chains from a single sample sequenced in a study of cytomegalovirus exposure and HLA in healthy donors (dated by TCRdb to 2015 to 2018). The library was built by means of the immunoSEQ multiplex PCR assay. For the multiplex PCR, a mixture combining 60 forward primers for TCR Vbeta segments and 13 reverse primers for TCR Jbeta segments was used. TCRdb took this table from immuneACCESS and kept in-frame rearrangements with V and J called. Such tables lack part of the clones; where checked against another copy, unresolved V genes explain under half of the gap, and the rest is unexplained. The sample includes 100,000 to 150,000 clones, with less than 85% observed a single time. The ten largest clones add up to 7.5% to 9.5% of the sample. The sample taken for sequencing was PBMCs. These receptors were collected from a man aged 25-45 years in good health and CMV-seropositive.

The J gene is TRBJ2-7, the V gene TRBV5-1, with TRBD1 matching 9 bases. The CDR3 spans 14 residues. Germline assignment: CDR1 SGHRS and CDR2 YFSETQ. J was trimmed by 3 bases and V by 2 bases; bases with no gene match: 3. The chain's CDR3 is CASSFETGGYEQYF. The DNA of the CDR3 is TGCGCCAGCAGCTTCGAGACAGGGGGCTACGAGCAGTACTTC.

This rearrangement joins TRBV28 to TRBJ1-5; TRBD1 aligns across 9 bases. Trimming took 6 bases from V and 4 from J; bases not matched to a gene: 7. The CDR3 consists of 15 residues. Germline loops: CDR1 MDHEN, CDR2 SYDVKM. CDR3 region: CASRQDRGHNQPQHF. The CDR3 nucleotides read TGTGCCAGCAGGCAGGACAGGGGACATAATCAGCCCCAGCATTTT. Full variable domain (missing parts from reference TRBV28 and TRBJ1-5): DVKVTQSSRYLVKRTGEKVFLECVQDMDHENMFWYRQDPGLGLRLIYFSYDVKMKEKGDIPEGYSVSREKKERFSLILESASTNQTSMYLCASRQDRGHNQPQHFGDGTRLSIL.

The rearrangement uses TRBV14 and TRBJ1-1, with D hard to call. The germline CDR1 and CDR2 sequences are SGHDN and FVKESK. The V and J ends lost 1 base and 1 base respectively, with 13 bases between them. This CDR3 region has 16 residues. The CDR3 DNA is TGTGCCAGCAGCCAAGTTTACCCAGGCTGGAACACTGAAGCTTTCTTT. Protein sequence: CASSQVYPGWNTEAFF.

The chain carries TRBV6-5 and TRBJ1-4; 8 bases are shared with TRBD1. The germline gives CDR1 MNHEY, CDR2 SVGAGI. Trimming removed 6 bases from V and 8 bases from J; junction bases left unmatched: 11. The CDR3 contains 15 residues. The DNA of the CDR3 is TGTGCCAGCAGACGAGCCGGGACAGGAGAAGAAAAACTGTTTTTT. Protein product: CASRRAGTGEEKLFF.

The chain has TRBV9 and TRBJ1-2; D is undetermined. CDR1 is SGDLS, CDR2 YYNGEE, per germline. The CDR3 loop spans 15 amino acids. V lost 0 bases, J lost 6 bases, and 15 bases lay in between. The CDR3 is CASSVGRESLNGYTF. The CDR3 DNA reads TGTGCCAGCAGCGTAGGTCGGGAGTCCCTAAATGGCTACACCTTC.

The CDR3 DNA reads TGTGCCAGCAGCGTCGACAAATCGCCCAATCAGCCCCAGCATTTT. Its translation: CASSVDKSPNQPQHF. The chain has TRBV7-2 and TRBJ1-5; no clear D. Germline V gene data show CDR1 as SGHTA and CDR2 as FQGNSA. The CDR3 extends over 15 amino acids. The V gene lost 5 bases and the J gene lost 3 bases, with 14 bases spanning the gap.

The chain links TRBV6-1 to TRBJ1-1; 7 bases are shared with TRBD1. The CDR3 is 13 residues long. The germline V gene encodes CDR1 MNHNS and CDR2 SASEGT. The V gene end was trimmed by 6 bases and the J gene end by 5 bases; junction bases not matched to a gene: 6. The CDR3 reads CASSSTGVTEAFF. The CDR3 DNA reads as TGTGCCAGCAGCTCTACAGGGGTTACTGAAGCTTTCTTT.

The rearrangement joins TRBV21-1 to TRBJ1-5; the table's D gene call, TRBD1, was not cross checked with the DNA. TRBV21-1 is flagged as a pseudogene. This CDR3 contains 14 residues. The CDR3 nucleotides read TGTGCCAGCAGCAGGCGGGACAGGGCACAGCCCCAGCATTTT. Residues: CASSRRDRAQPQHF.

This chain's CDR3 is CASSPRGSGHQQYF. CDR3 DNA: TGTGCCAGCAGCCCCCGGGGAAGCGGTCATCAGCAGTACTTC. J is TRBJ2-7 and V is TRBV9, with D tentatively TRBD2 (5 bases). Trimming removed 4 bases from V and 8 bases from J, with 19 bases in between. Germline V CDR1 and CDR2: SGDLS, YYNGEE. The CDR3 is 14 amino acids.

This chain connects TRBV4-1 to TRBJ1-4; TRBD1 is a possible D gene (5 bases). Germline CDR1 reads MGHRA; CDR2 reads YSYEKL. Trimming pared 4 bases from V and 2 bases from J, leaving 11 bases between. This CDR3 contains 15 residues. In DNA form, the CDR3 reads TGCGCCAGCAGCCTATCAGGGAGGACTAATGAAAAACTGTTTTTT. Its translation is CASSLSGRTNEKLFF.

The CDR3 here is CASSEWRDRPNYGYTF. The CDR3 region has the DNA TGCGCCAGCAGTGAGTGGCGGGACAGACCAAACTATGGCTACACCTTC. J is TRBJ1-2 and V is TRBV10-2; 7 bases are a match to TRBD1. This CDR3 has 16 amino acids. V shed 1 base, J shed 2 bases, and the junction held 7 bases outside the gene matches. Looked up from germline, CDR1 is WSHSY and CDR2 is SAAADI.